The next 12 T cell receptor beta chains were all read from a single sample in a study of tumor and adjacent non-tumor tissue in lung cancer. A modified ARM-PCR protocol with three rounds of nested PCR amplified TCRbeta. MiXCR was run by TCRdb on the multiplex PCR reads, yielding one entry per CDR3 protein. The table lists more than 120,000 distinct CDR3 sequences, around 60% of them singletons, with 15% to 20% in the top ten. The template was RNA from unsorted bulk tissue. Material: lung tumor tissue. Every receptor here comes from a man between 60 and 75 years old with small cell lung cancer.

This clonotype was detected only a few times. The chain is built from TRBV28 and TRBJ1-1, with a tentative D call TRBD1 (6 bases). This CDR3 has 15 residues. V gave up 6 bases and J gave up 4 bases, with 18 bases separating them. Germline CDR1 and CDR2: MDHEN and SYDVKM. The CDR3 protein is CASRTEGGGGTEAFF. In nucleotides, the CDR3 is TGTGCCAGCAGAACAGAAGGTGGGGGCGGCACTGAAGCTTTCTTT.

Notes on this clonotype: The final CDR3 position lacks the conserved phenylalanine or tryptophan, pointing to a likely read error. This chain links TRBV6-5 with TRBJ2-2; D is unclear. Germline V gives CDR1 MNHEY, CDR2 SVGAGI. This CDR3 has 13 amino acids. V was cut by 9 bases and J by 3 bases, with 11 bases left in between. The CDR3 here is CASSLYYTGELFY. The CDR3 DNA reads as TGTGCCAGTAGCCTTTACTACACCGGGGAGCTGTTTTAT.

This sequence joins TRBV20-1 and TRBJ2-1; 9 bases align to TRBD2. The germline V gene has CDR1 DFQATT and CDR2 SNEGSKA (reference sequence). With V trimmed by 5 bases and J by 5 bases, 10 bases remained unmatched. The CDR3 spans 15 residues. CDR3 residues: CSAPHSGRGNNEQFF. Written as DNA, the CDR3 is TGCAGTGCTCCGCATAGCGGGAGAGGTAACAATGAGCAGTTCTTC.

The table lists this clonotype with a few counts. At one end the junction does not follow the germline gene, possibly because of a read error. V usage is TRBV12-3 or TRBV12-4 and J usage is TRBJ2-6, with unresolved D. The CDR3 loop spans 18 amino acids. The CDR3 DNA sequence: TGTGCCAGTACTCTCCGGTGGATTAAAGTCTCTGGGGTCAACGTCCTGACTTTC. This codes for CASTLRWIKVSGVNVLTF.

The chain carries TRBV6-6 and TRBJ2-7; 7 nucleotides agree with TRBD2. V gave up 10 bases and J gave up 4 bases; unmatched junction bases: 13. Germline V lookup: CDR1 MNHNY, CDR2 SVGAGI (reference sequence). There are 14 residues in the CDR3. The CDR3 loop reads CATGEDKGGYEQYF. The CDR3 nucleotides are TGTGCCACCGGGGAAGACAAGGGAGGGTACGAGCAGTACTTC.

Note on this clonotype: Just one base apart from a much larger clone, this may be a read error. The J gene is TRBJ2-1, the V gene TRBV20-1, with TRBD2 identical over 7 bases. The CDR3 is 14 residues long. With V trimmed by 4 bases and J by 0 bases, 3 bases remained unmatched. CDR1 DFQATT and CDR2 SNEGSKA come from the germline V gene (reference sequence). Here the CDR3 reads CSATRLASYNEQFF. The CDR3 DNA sequence: TGCAGTGCTACTAGACTAGCCTCCTACAATGAGCAGTTCTTC.

This clonotype was picked up many times. The chain uses TRBV29-1 and TRBJ2-5; TRBD1 matches at 9 bases. J gave up 5 bases and V 0 bases, and 7 bases lay outside the gene matches. Per the germline V gene, CDR1 is SQVTM and CDR2 is ANQGSEA. The CDR3 consists of 15 residues. Written as DNA, the CDR3 is TGCAGCGTTGAAGAACCCAACAGGGGGCGGGAGACCCAGTACTTC. Translation gives CSVEEPNRGRETQYF.

The table lists this clonotype with many counts. The chain links TRBV4-2 to TRBJ2-7; D remains unclear. The CDR3 is 13 amino acids. Germline CDR1 LGHNA, CDR2 YNFKEQ. The V gene lost 1 base and the J gene lost 3 bases, with 7 bases spanning the gap. In DNA form, the CDR3 reads TGTGCCAGCAGCCAAGGTTCTTTCTACGAGCAGTACTTC. Residues: CASSQGSFYEQYF.

This clonotype occurred many times. The chain recombines TRBV20-1 with TRBJ2-7; weak D call: TRBD1 (6 bases). The germline V gene encodes CDR1 DFQATT and CDR2 SNEGSKA (reference sequence). Trimming took off 6 bases at V and 2 bases at J, with 14 bases between the two ends. The CDR3 has 13 residues. The CDR3 sequence is CSAPSGQPYEQYV. The DNA for the CDR3 is TGCAGTGCCCCCTCGGGACAACCCTACGAGCAGTACGTC.

Notes on this clonotype: One base away lies a much larger clone, so this may be a sequencing read error. The gene calls are TRBV20-1 and TRBJ2-5, with 8 positions matching TRBD2. CDR3 length equals 15 residues. Germline values: CDR1 DFQATT, CDR2 SNEGSKA (reference sequence). The CDR3 reads CSTREAGVFGETQYF. CDR3 in DNA: TGCAGTACTAGGGAAGCGGGAGTCTTCGGGGAGACCCAGTACTTC.

About this clonotype: This is likely a read error, given that the CDR3 carries no conserved phenylalanine or tryptophan at its end. CDR3 residues: CSARSDWDEQFL. DNA of the CDR3: TGCAGTGCTAGGTCCGATTGGGACGAGCAGTTCTTG. This rearrangement joins TRBV20-1 to TRBJ2-1; D may be TRBD1 or TRBD2 (5 bases each). The CDR3 spans 12 residues. The germline gives CDR1 DFQATT, CDR2 SNEGSKA (reference sequence). The ends were cut back, 3 bases at V and 10 bases at J, with 13 bases in the middle.

In this sample, this clonotype turned up many times. The genes are TRBV20-1 and TRBJ2-5, with 8 bases that match TRBD2. The CDR3 consists of 14 residues. Germline CDR1 is DFQATT and CDR2 is SNEGSKA (reference sequence). J gave up 3 bases and V 1 base, and 4 bases lay outside the gene matches. In DNA form, the CDR3 reads TGCAGTGCTAGAGGGTTTAGCGGGGAAGAGACCCAGTACTTC. Its translation is CSARGFSGEETQYF.